This T cell receptor beta chain stems from a study of CD8+ T cells in alopecia areata. Sequencing relied on a cDNA template that was reverse transcribed from extracted RNA. The protocol was immunoSEQ multiplex PCR, while the TCRdb copy is restricted to in-frame clones and leaves out a portion. The data hold approximately 160,000 clones, with approximately 60% observed a single time. As regards this clone: Its antigen remains unknown.

Study-wide results and limits: For patients receiving tofacitinib, scalp clonality and expanded CD8+ clones among the top 100 significantly decreased. For lesional scalp, especially alopecia totalis/universalis, clonality was higher than in normal scalp.

Germline lookup yields CDR1 LNHDA and CDR2 SQIVND (reference sequence). V dropped 1 base and J dropped 4 bases, with 9 bases sitting between them. This CDR3 contains 14 residues. Indicated treatment: oral pan-JAK inhibitor, 5-10 mg twice daily. The source of this sequence is a human donor with alopecia areata. The V gene is TRBV19, the J gene TRBJ2-3; D gene unclear. Sequences were derived from CD4+ T cells sorted from blood, sampled at week 24, from a patient treated with tofacitinib. In DNA, the CDR3 is TGTGCCAGTAGTATAGGGCCCCTGCCAGATACGCAGTATTTT. Its protein is CASSIGPLPDTQYF.